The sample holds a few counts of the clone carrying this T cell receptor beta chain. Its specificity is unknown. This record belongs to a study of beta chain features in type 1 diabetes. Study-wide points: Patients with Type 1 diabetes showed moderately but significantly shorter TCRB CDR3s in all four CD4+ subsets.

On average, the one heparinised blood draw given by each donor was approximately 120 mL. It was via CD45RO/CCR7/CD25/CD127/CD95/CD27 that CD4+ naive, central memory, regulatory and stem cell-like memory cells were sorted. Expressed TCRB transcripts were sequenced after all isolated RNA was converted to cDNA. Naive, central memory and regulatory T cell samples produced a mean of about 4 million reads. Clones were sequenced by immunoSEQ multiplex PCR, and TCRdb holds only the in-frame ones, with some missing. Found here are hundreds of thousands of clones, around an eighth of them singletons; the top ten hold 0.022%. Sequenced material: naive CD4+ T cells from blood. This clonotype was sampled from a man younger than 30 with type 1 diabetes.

The CDR3 loop reads CASSMDRNKETQYF. The CDR3 DNA reads TGTGCCAGTAGTATGGACAGAAATAAAGAGACCCAGTACTTC. The chain recombines TRBV19 with TRBJ2-5, with D perhaps TRBD1 (6 bases). The CDR3 consists of 14 residues. The V and J ends lost 3 bases and 3 bases respectively, with 11 bases between them. Germline values: CDR1 LNHDA, CDR2 SQIVND (reference sequence).